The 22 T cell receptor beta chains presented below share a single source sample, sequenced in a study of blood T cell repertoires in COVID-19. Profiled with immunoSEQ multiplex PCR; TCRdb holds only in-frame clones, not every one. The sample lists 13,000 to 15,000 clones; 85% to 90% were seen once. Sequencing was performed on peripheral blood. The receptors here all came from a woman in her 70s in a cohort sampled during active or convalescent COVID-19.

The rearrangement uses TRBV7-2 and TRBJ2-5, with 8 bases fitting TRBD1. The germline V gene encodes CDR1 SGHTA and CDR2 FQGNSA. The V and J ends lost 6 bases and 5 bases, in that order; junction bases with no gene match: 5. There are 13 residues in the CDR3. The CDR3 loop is CASRSGGRETQYF. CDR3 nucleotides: TGTGCCAGCAGATCAGGGGGCAGGGAGACCCAGTACTTC.

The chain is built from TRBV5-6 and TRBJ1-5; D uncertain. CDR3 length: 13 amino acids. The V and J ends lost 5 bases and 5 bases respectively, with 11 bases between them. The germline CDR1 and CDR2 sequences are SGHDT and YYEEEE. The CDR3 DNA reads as TGTGCCAGCAGTCTCGGGCGGGATCAGCCCCAGCATTTT. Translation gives CASSLGRDQPQHF.

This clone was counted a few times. DNA for the CDR3: TGTGCCAGCAGCCTAAACAGGGGATCCTACGAGCAGTACTTC. Protein product: CASSLNRGSYEQYF. The rearrangement joins TRBV21-1 to TRBJ2-7; the D call of TRBD1 is as the table states it, not checked on the DNA. TRBV21-1 is a recognized pseudogene. The length of the CDR3 is 14 residues.

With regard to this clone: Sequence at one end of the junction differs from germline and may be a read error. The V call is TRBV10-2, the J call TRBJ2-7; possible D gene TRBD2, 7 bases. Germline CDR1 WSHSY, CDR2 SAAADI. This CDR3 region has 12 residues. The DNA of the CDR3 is TGCGCCAGCAGCGGAACGGGGGGCCGCCATAACTTC. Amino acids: CASSGTGGRHNF.

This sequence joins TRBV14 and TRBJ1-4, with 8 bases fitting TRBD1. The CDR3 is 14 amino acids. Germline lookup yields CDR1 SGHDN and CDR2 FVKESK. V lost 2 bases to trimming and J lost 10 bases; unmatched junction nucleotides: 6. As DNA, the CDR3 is TGTGCCAGCAGCCAAATTGGACAGGGAGGAAAACTGTTTTTT. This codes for CASSQIGQGGKLFF.

CDR3 sequence: CASSMSPGGNQPQHF. Written as DNA, the CDR3 is TGTGCCAGTAGTATGTCCCCAGGGGGGAACCAGCCCCAGCATTTT. This chain links TRBV19 with TRBJ1-5; 7 positions agree with TRBD1. Looked up from germline, CDR1 is LNHDA and CDR2 is SQIVND (reference sequence). CDR3 length: 15 amino acids. Trimming removed 3 bases from V and 7 bases from J; junction bases left unmatched: 9.

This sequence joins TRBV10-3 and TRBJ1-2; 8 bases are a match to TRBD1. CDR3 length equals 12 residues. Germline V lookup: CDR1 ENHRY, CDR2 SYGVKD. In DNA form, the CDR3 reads TGTATGACAGGGGACAACTTCGGTGGCTACACCTTC. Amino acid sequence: CMTGDNFGGYTF.

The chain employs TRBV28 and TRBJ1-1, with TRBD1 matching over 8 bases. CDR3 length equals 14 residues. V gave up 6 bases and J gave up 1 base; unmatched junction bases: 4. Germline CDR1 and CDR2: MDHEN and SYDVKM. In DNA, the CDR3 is TGTGCCAGCAGGGTGACAGGGGAGAACACTGAAGCTTTCTTT. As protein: CASRVTGENTEAFF.

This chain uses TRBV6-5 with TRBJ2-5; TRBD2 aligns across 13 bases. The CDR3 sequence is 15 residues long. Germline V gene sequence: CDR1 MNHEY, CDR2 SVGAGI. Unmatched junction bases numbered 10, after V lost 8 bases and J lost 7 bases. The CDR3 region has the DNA TGTGCCAGCGGCCCGGGACTAGCGGGGTCCGGGACCCAGTACTTC. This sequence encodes CASGPGLAGSGTQYF.

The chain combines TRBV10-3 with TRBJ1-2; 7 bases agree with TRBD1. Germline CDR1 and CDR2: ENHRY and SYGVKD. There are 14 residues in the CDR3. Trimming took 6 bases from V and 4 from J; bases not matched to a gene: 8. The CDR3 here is CAIRMTGTVYGYTF. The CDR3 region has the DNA TGTGCCATCAGAATGACCGGGACAGTCTATGGCTACACCTTC.

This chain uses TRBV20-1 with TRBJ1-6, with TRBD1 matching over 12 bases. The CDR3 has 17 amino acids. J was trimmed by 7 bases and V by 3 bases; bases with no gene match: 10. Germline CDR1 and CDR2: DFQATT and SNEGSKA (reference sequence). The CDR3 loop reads CSASSGTGGDRNSPLHF. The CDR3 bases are TGCAGTGCTAGTTCTGGGACAGGGGGCGATAGGAATTCACCCCTCCACTTT.

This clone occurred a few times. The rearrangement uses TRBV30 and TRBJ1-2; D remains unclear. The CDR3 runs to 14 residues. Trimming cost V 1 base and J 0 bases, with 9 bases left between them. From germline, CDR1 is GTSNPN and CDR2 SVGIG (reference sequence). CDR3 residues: CAWSGLIANYGYTF. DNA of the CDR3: TGTGCCTGGAGTGGGCTTATCGCTAACTATGGCTACACCTTC.

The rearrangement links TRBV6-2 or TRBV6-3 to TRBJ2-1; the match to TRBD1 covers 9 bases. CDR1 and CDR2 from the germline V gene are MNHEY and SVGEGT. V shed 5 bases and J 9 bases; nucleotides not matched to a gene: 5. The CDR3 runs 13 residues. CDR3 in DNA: TGTGCCAGCAGTCACAGGGGGCGCGGTGAGCAGTTCTTC. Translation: CASSHRGRGEQFF.

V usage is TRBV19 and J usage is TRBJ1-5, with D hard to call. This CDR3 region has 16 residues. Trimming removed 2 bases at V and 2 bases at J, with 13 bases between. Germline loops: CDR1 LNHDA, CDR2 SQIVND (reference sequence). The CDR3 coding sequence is TGTGCCAGTAGTATAATGTCGTTCCTAGGCAATCAGCCCCAGCATTTT. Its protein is CASSIMSFLGNQPQHF.

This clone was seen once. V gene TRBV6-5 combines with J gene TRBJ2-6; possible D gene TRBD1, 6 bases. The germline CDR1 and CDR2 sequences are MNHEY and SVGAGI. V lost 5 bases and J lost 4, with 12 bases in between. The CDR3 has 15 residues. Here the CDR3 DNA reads TGTGCCAGCAGTCACAGGGAAGCCGGGGCCAACGTCCTGACTTTC. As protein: CASSHREAGANVLTF.

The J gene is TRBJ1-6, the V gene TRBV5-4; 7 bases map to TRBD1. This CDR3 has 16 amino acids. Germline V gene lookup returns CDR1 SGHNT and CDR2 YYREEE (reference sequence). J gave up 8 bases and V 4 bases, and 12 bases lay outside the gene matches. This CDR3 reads CASSVGGRGPDSPLHF. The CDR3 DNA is TGTGCCAGCAGCGTAGGGGGCAGGGGACCGGATTCACCCCTCCACTTT.

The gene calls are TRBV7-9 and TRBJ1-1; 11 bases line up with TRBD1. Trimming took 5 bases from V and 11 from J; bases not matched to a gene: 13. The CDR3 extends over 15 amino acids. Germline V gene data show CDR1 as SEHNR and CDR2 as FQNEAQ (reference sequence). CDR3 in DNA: TGTGCCAGCAGCCCATTCCTGGACAGGGGGCGAGCGGCTTTCTTT. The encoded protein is CASSPFLDRGRAAFF.

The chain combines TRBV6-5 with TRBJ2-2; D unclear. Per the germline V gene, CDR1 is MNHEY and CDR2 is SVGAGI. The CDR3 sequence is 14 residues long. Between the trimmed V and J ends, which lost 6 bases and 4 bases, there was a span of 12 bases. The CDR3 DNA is TGTGCCAGCAGCCGGGTAGGATCCACCGGGGAGCTGTTTTTT. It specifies CASSRVGSTGELFF.

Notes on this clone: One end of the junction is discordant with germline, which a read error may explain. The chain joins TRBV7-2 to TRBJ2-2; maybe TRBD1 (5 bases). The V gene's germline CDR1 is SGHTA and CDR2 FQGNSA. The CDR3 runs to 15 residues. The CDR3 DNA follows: TGTGCCAACAGCTTAGTGGGGCGGAACACCGGGGAGCTGTTTTTT. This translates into CANSLVGRNTGELFF.

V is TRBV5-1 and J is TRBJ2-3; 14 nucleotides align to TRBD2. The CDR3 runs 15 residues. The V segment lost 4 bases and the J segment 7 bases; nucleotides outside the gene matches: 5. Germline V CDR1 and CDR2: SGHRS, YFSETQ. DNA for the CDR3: TGCGCCAGCAGCCAGGGACTAGCGGGGGAGAATACGCAGTATTTT. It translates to CASSQGLAGENTQYF.

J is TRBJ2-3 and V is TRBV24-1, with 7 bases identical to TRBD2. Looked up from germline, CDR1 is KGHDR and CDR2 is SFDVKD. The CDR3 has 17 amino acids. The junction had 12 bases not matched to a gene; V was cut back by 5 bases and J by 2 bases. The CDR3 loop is CATSALSGRGFTDTQYF. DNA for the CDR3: TGTGCCACCAGTGCCTTGAGTGGGCGGGGGTTCACAGATACGCAGTATTTT.

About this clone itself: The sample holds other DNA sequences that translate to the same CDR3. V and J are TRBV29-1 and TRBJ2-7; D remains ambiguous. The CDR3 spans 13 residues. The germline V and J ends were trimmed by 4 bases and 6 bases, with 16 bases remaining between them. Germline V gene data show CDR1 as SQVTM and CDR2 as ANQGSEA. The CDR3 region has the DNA TGCAGCGTTGCCTCGGAGACCTCCGGCGAGCAGTACTTC. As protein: CSVASETSGEQYF.